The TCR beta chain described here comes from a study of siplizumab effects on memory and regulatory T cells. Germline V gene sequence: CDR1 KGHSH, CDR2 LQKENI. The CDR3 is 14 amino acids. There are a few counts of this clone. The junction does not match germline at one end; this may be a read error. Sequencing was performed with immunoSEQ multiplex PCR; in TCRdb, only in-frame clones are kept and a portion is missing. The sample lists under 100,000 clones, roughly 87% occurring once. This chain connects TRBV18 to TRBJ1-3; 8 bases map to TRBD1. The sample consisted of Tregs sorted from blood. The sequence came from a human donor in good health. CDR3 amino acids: CASSPQGDGNTIYF. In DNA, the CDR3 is TGTGCCAGCTCTCCACAGGGGGACGGAAACACCATATATTTT.